One sample yielded the 5 T cell receptor beta chains listed below, sequenced in a study of blood T cells in healthy people across ages (dated by TCRdb to 2015 to 2017). The library was produced with 5' RACE. Sequencing instrument: Illumina HiSeq 2500. The second PCR ran for about 7 to 11 cycles and used a J-beta primer mix along with a sample-barcoded 5' primer. TCRdb reworked the public reads: Q25 trimming with fastp, MiXCR clone assembly, productive beta chains retained. Rows matching on CDR3 protein sequence are summarized as one entry with the most common DNA and genes. Present in this sample are around 520,000 distinct CDR3 sequences, about a quarter of which were seen just once. The ten largest clones capture 3% to 4% of the sample. These data also featured in a second study, about T cells of mothers and their children.

The sequenced sample consisted of blood. These receptors all stem from a boy between 2 and 10 years old in good health.

This clonotype was detected a few times. The chain uses TRBV10-3 and TRBJ2-7; D uncertain. The V gene's germline CDR1 is ENHRY and CDR2 SYGVKD. V was shortened by 3 bases and J by 4 bases, with 16 bases between the two germline ends. This CDR3 spans 15 amino acids. CDR3 nucleotides: TGTGCCATCAGTGAAGTTGGCGGCAGTTTTTACGAGCAGTACTTC. Amino acids: CAISEVGGSFYEQYF.

The gene calls are TRBV25-1 and TRBJ1-1; unclear D gene. Trimming removed 4 bases from V and 1 base from J, with 7 bases in between. The germline V gene encodes CDR1 MGHDK and CDR2 SYGVNS. The CDR3 has 13 amino acids. Here the CDR3 DNA reads TGTGCCAGCAGTGGGCGCCGGAACACTGAAGCTTTCTTT. Amino acid sequence: CASSGRRNTEAFF.

This clonotype turned up a few times. The CDR3: CASSESGRRGYEQYF. The DNA of the CDR3 is TGTGCCAGCAGTGAATCCGGGCGCCGGGGGTACGAGCAGTACTTC. This chain uses TRBV25-1 with TRBJ2-7; a possible D gene is TRBD2 (6 bases). Germline values: CDR1 MGHDK, CDR2 SYGVNS. V was trimmed by 1 base and J by 4 bases, leaving 14 bases between them. The CDR3 is 15 residues long.

The chain combines TRBV7-8 with TRBJ1-1; D perhaps matches TRBD1 (5 bases). Germline V gene sequence: CDR1 SGHVS, CDR2 FQNEAQ. The CDR3 loop spans 17 amino acids. Between the trimmed V and J ends, which lost 4 bases and 6 bases, there was a span of 24 bases. The CDR3 region has the DNA TGTGCCAGCAGCTCCATGGCGGTGGGCAGGGTTATTCCTGAAGCTTTCTTT. Translated, it gives CASSSMAVGRVIPEAFF.

The chain carries TRBV20-1 and TRBJ1-3; D uncertain. CDR3 length equals 14 residues. Trimming stripped 6 bases from V and 0 bases from J, with 12 bases between. Per germline, CDR1 DFQATT and CDR2 SNEGSKA (reference sequence). CDR3 protein: CSAQSRLSGNTIYF. For the CDR3, the DNA is TGCAGTGCCCAGTCACGGCTCTCTGGAAACACCATATATTTT.